Below are 29 T cell receptor beta chains sequenced from a single sample in a study of tissue T cells after allogeneic stem cell transplantation. The time point is: mouse harvest day 14 after allogeneic transplant. The graft held 10^6 splenic CD5+ T cells and 10^7 T-cell-depleted bone marrow cells. Assay: immunoSEQ multiplex PCR; the TCRdb copy retains only in-frame clones and omits some. The profile covers about 9,000 clones, with around 33% appearing a single time and approximately 3.3% taken by the ten largest. Material for sequencing was skin. Source of these receptors: a female BALB/c mouse given C57BL/6 T cells with graft-versus-host disease after an allogeneic hematopoietic cell transplant.

Of note for this clone: All gene names here are mouse names. Read data end 1 residue before the CDR3 end; the end is taken from the germline J gene. The chain combines TRBV26 with TRBJ2-5; no clear D. The CDR3 extends over 13 amino acids. V was cut by 3 bases and J by 3 bases, with 7 bases left in between. CDR1 is KGHPV and CDR2 is FQNQEV in the germline V gene (reference sequence). The DNA read from the CDR3 is TGTGCCAGCAGTCTCGGCGCACAAGACACCCAGTAC. Its translation: CASSLGAQDTQY. The whole CDR3 sequence reads CASSLGAQDTQYF.

This clone was counted between two and nine times. Gene names are mouse gene names. The covered CDR3 bases are TGTGCCAGCAGCCTGACTGGGGGACGGGACACCCAGTAC. Translation gives CASSLTGGRDTQY. The entire CDR3 protein reads CASSLTGGRDTQYF. The rearrangement uses TRBV26 and TRBJ2-5, with TRBD2 matching 9 bases. Sequencing ends 1 residue short of the CDR3 end; the germline J gene provides the rest. Looked up from germline, CDR1 is KGHPV and CDR2 is FQNQEV (reference sequence). The CDR3 is 14 residues long. V shed 6 bases and J 6 bases; nucleotides not matched to a gene: 7.

Of note for this clone: The gene names given are mouse names. The read gets to within 1 residue of the CDR3 end, and the germline J gene fills in the rest. This chain links TRBV15 with TRBJ1-1; the D is unclear. This CDR3 has 13 residues. With 1 base removed from V and 1 base from J, the gap between germline ends came to 4 bases. From germline, CDR1 is SGHND and CDR2 FRSKSL. Incomplete CDR3 DNA: TGTGCCAGCAGTTTAGAGAGAAACACAGAAGTCTTC. It specifies CASSLERNTEVF. From start to end, the CDR3 is CASSLERNTEVFF.

This clone came up a few times. Germline and genes here are mouse. The CDR3 is cut off 1 residue early in the read; its end comes from the germline J gene. This sequence joins TRBV3 and TRBJ2-5, with TRBD1 identical over 7 bases. The CDR3 is made up of 13 amino acids. V shed 6 bases, J shed 5 bases, and the junction held 5 bases outside the gene matches. Germline assignment: CDR1 SNHLY and CDR2 FYNGKV (reference sequence). CDR3 loop: CASSKTGLDTQYF. Incomplete CDR3 DNA: TGTGCCAGCAGTAAGACAGGGTTAGACACCCAGTAC.

In the case of this clone: Mouse names are used for the genes. The CDR3: CASSLLGGNTGQLYF. The sequenced part of the CDR3 DNA is TGTGCTAGCAGTTTATTAGGGGGAAACACCGGGCAGCTCTAC. The rearrangement uses TRBV29 and TRBJ2-2; TRBD1 is a possible D gene (6 bases). The DNA ends 1 residue before the CDR3 does, and the rest of the CDR3 is filled in from the germline J gene. The V gene's germline CDR1 is MSHET and CDR2 SYDVDS. V lost 1 base, J lost 1 base, and 7 bases lay in between. This CDR3 is built from 15 residues.

This clone showed up just a few times. The gene names given are mouse names. From the germline J gene comes the end of the CDR3, since the read stops 1 residue before it. V and J are TRBV17 and TRBJ2-3; the D call may be TRBD1 or TRBD2 (7 bases each). From germline, CDR1 is MNHDT and CDR2 YYDKIL. CDR3 size: 16 residues. Between the trimmed V and J ends, which lost 0 bases and 3 bases, there was a span of 13 bases. The CDR3 is CASSRDQGGEAETLYF. The part of the CDR3 DNA that was read is TGTGCTAGCAGTAGAGATCAGGGGGGGGAGGCAGAAACGCTGTAT. Combining the CDR3 with reference TRBV17 and TRBJ2-3 gives the whole variable domain DTTVKQNPRYKLARVGKPVNLICSQTMNHDTMYWYQKKPNQAPKLLLFYYDKILNREADTFEKFQSSRPNNSFCSLYIGSAGLEYSAMYLCASSRDQGGEAETLYFGSGTRLTVL.

This clone was counted between two and nine times. Germline and genes: mouse. The read terminates 1 residue ahead of where the CDR3 ends, so the germline J gene completes it. This chain connects TRBV17 to TRBJ2-7, with TRBD1 identical over 8 bases. Germline V gene data show CDR1 as MNHDT and CDR2 as YYDKIL. The CDR3 consists of 13 residues. Losses at the gene ends were 5 bases for V and 3 bases for J; bases not matched to a gene: 3. The CDR3 sequence is CASSQDRDYEQYF. The CDR3 bases that were read are TGTGCTAGCAGTCAGGACAGGGACTATGAACAGTAC.

This clone counts as medium-sized (0.01 to 0.1%). The gene symbols are mouse symbols. Coverage ceases 1 residue before the CDR3 finishes, and the germline J gene fills in the end. V and J are TRBV15 and TRBJ2-7; tentatively, D is TRBD1 (6 bases). Germline CDR1 is SGHND and CDR2 is FRSKSL. The ends were cut back, 6 bases at V and 0 bases at J, with 12 bases in the middle. The CDR3 length is 14 residues. The CDR3 spells CASSKQGSSYEQYF. The sequenced CDR3 bases are TGTGCCAGCAGCAAACAGGGAAGCTCCTATGAACAGTAC.

This clone appeared a single time. Germline and genes here are mouse. Coverage ceases 1 residue before the CDR3 finishes, and the germline J gene fills in the end. The J gene is TRBJ2-1, the V gene TRBV26; TRBD2 matches 8 bases. J lost 3 bases, V lost 2 bases, and 3 bases had no gene match. Germline V gene lookup returns CDR1 KGHPV and CDR2 FQNQEV (reference sequence). There are 15 residues in the CDR3. The part of the CDR3 DNA that was read is TGTGCCAGCAGTCTGGGCTGGGGGGTCTATGCTGAGCAGTTC. This encodes CASSLGWGVYAEQF. The complete CDR3 reads CASSLGWGVYAEQFF. Looking up the rest from reference TRBV26 and TRBJ2-1 gives the full variable domain: NSKVIQTPRYLVKGQGQKAKMRCIPEKGHPVVFWYQQNKNNEFKFLINFQNQEVLQQIDMTEKRFSAECPSNSPCSLEIQSSEAGDSALYLCASSLGWGVYAEQFFGPGTRLTVL.

This clone was seen only a few times. Each gene name is a mouse one. The CDR3 goes on 1 residue after the read ends, and that part is filled in from the germline J gene. The chain joins TRBV26 to TRBJ1-2, with 7 bases matching TRBD1. The V and J ends lost 4 bases and 0 bases, in that order; junction bases with no gene match: 2. Germline CDR1 reads KGHPV; CDR2 reads FQNQEV (reference sequence). The CDR3 has 14 residues. CDR3 DNA, as far as it was read: TGTGCCAGCAGTCGGGACAGTGCAAACTCCGACTACACC. This codes for CASSRDSANSDYT. The entire CDR3 protein is CASSRDSANSDYTF.

This clone was recorded a few times. Mouse names are used for the genes. Read sequence stops 1 residue before the CDR3 end, and the germline J gene provides the missing end. This rearrangement joins TRBV12-2 to TRBJ2-5, with TRBD2 identical over 12 bases. The CDR3 length is 15 residues. CDR1 and CDR2 from the germline V gene are SGHLS and HYDKME. V was pared by 0 bases and J by 6 bases, with 3 bases of the junction left unmatched. CDR3 region: CASSLDWGGSDTQYF. CDR3 DNA (partial): TGTGCCAGCTCTCTCGACTGGGGGGGCTCTGACACCCAGTAC.

Relative to its sample, this clone is medium-sized. Any gene name here is a mouse gene name. Coverage ceases 1 residue before the CDR3 finishes, and the germline J gene fills in the end. The V gene is TRBV26, the J gene TRBJ1-3, with unresolved D. With 3 bases removed from V and 4 bases from J, the gap between germline ends came to 4 bases. The germline V gene has CDR1 KGHPV and CDR2 FQNQEV (reference sequence). This CDR3 comprises 12 residues. CDR3 amino acids: CASSLQGNTLYF. The CDR3 bases that were read are TGTGCCAGCAGTCTACAGGGAAATACGCTCTAT. Supplemented by reference TRBV26 and TRBJ1-3, the full variable domain reads NSKVIQTPRYLVKGQGQKAKMRCIPEKGHPVVFWYQQNKNNEFKFLINFQNQEVLQQIDMTEKRFSAECPSNSPCSLEIQSSEAGDSALYLCASSLQGNTLYFGEGSRLIVV.

This clone is categorized as medium-sized. Genes here carry mouse names. Read coverage stops 1 residue before the CDR3 terminus; the germline J gene supplies the remainder. The chain combines TRBV3 with TRBJ2-2; 9 bases are shared with TRBD2. The CDR3 loop spans 15 amino acids. Germline-derived CDR1 and CDR2 are SNHLY and FYNGKV (reference sequence). V lost 3 bases, J lost 4 bases, and 3 bases stayed unmatched. CDR3 residues: CASSFWGGPTGQLYF. CDR3 bases read: TGTGCCAGCAGCTTCTGGGGGGGTCCCACCGGGCAGCTCTAC. The variable domain in full, completed from reference TRBV3 and TRBJ2-2, reads GPKVLQIPSHQIIDMGQMVTLNCDPVSNHLYFYWYKQILGQQMEFLVNFYNGKVMEKSKLFKDQFSVERPDGSYFTLKIQPTALEDSAVYFCASSFWGGPTGQLYFGEGSKLTVL.

This clone was seen only a few times. The gene names given are mouse names. The read halts 1 residue ahead of the CDR3 end, with the missing end drawn from the germline J gene. The chain combines TRBV3 with TRBJ1-5; D is undetermined. The germline V and J ends were trimmed by 2 bases and 0 bases, with 2 bases remaining between them. The length of the CDR3 is 13 residues. Germline V gene lookup returns CDR1 SNHLY and CDR2 FYNGKV (reference sequence). The CDR3 here is CASSLHNNQAPLF. The covered CDR3 bases are TGTGCCAGCAGCTTACATAACAACCAGGCTCCGCTT.

Sample share makes this clone medium-sized. Gene labels here are mouse ones. Read coverage stops 1 residue before the CDR3 terminus; the germline J gene supplies the remainder. This chain uses TRBV13-1 with TRBJ2-7, with TRBD1 matching over 9 bases. The CDR3 sequence is 13 residues long. With 1 base clipped from V and 7 bases from J, the junction kept 3 bases outside the gene matches. The V gene's germline CDR1 is NSHNY and CDR2 SYGAGN. The covered CDR3 bases are TGTGCCAGCAGTGATCCGGACAGGGGAGAACAGTAC. Translation: CASSDPDRGEQY. The whole CDR3 reads CASSDPDRGEQYF.

Concerning this clone itself: The genes and germline here are from mouse. With the read ending 1 residue before the CDR3 end, the germline J gene is used to fill in that end. This chain uses TRBV5 with TRBJ1-1; possibly TRBD1 for D (6 bases). The CDR3 totals 11 residues. Trimming took off 9 bases at V and 7 bases at J, with 12 bases between the two ends. Germline CDR1 and CDR2: LGHNA and YNLKQL (reference sequence). The CDR3 DNA, read in part, is TGTGCCAGTTCGCAGGGGAGAGAAGTCTTC. Amino acid sequence: CASSQGREVF. The CDR3, in full, reads CASSQGREVFF.

This clone is judged medium-sized. The listed genes are named as in mouse. The read gets to within 1 residue of the CDR3 end, and the germline J gene fills in the rest. This rearrangement joins TRBV3 to TRBJ2-1, with D possibly being TRBD1 (8 bases). CDR3 length: 14 residues. Per the germline V gene, CDR1 is SNHLY and CDR2 is FYNGKV (reference sequence). V was shortened by 1 base and J by 7 bases, with 11 bases between the two germline ends. The CDR3 region is CASSLDRGGAEQFF. CDR3 bases read: TGTGCCAGCAGCTTAGACAGGGGGGGGGCTGAGCAGTTC.

With regard to this clone: Genes and germline come from the mouse. The CDR3 end falls 1 residue outside the read, so it is completed with the germline J gene. This chain connects TRBV14 to TRBJ2-2, with D possibly TRBD1 on 5 matching bases. V was cut by 5 bases and J by 2 bases, with 7 bases left in between. Germline assignment: CDR1 SGHDT and CDR2 FRDEAV. The CDR3 is made up of 13 amino acids. The CDR3 here is CASRRQNTGQLYF. The CDR3 DNA, read in part, is TGTGCCAGCAGACGACAGAACACCGGGCAGCTCTAC.

This clone appeared a few times. Any gene name here is a mouse gene name. The CDR3 end is not reached by the read, which stops 1 residue before it; the germline J gene fills it in. This rearrangement joins TRBV5 to TRBJ2-7; D gene ambiguous. Trimming pared 0 bases from V and 3 bases from J, leaving 6 bases between. Germline CDR1 is LGHNA and CDR2 is YNLKQL (reference sequence). The CDR3 runs to 13 residues. The CDR3 DNA, read in part, is TGTGCCAGCAGCCAAGATCCCAACTATGAACAGTAC. Translating gives CASSQDPNYEQY. The whole CDR3 reads CASSQDPNYEQYF.

Sample share makes this clone medium-sized. Germline and genes: mouse. CDR3 bases read: TGTGCCAGCAGTCTGAACAGAAACTCCGACTACACC. It specifies CASSLNRNSDYT. The complete CDR3 sequence is CASSLNRNSDYTF. The chain has TRBV26 and TRBJ1-2; D not resolved. The CDR3 is cut off 1 residue early in the read; its end comes from the germline J gene. The CDR3 covers 13 residues. V gave up 2 bases and J gave up 1 base, with 5 bases separating them. Germline values: CDR1 KGHPV, CDR2 FQNQEV (reference sequence).

A few counts support this clone. Here the gene names and germline are mouse. From the germline J gene comes the end of the CDR3, since the read stops 1 residue before it. The V call is TRBV26, the J call TRBJ2-5, with TRBD1 matching 9 bases. CDR1 is KGHPV and CDR2 is FQNQEV in the germline V gene (reference sequence). The V and J ends lost 6 bases and 6 bases, in that order; junction bases with no gene match: 1. The CDR3 spans 12 residues. The CDR3 spells CASSGTGDTQYF. CDR3 bases read: TGTGCCAGCAGCGGGACAGGGGACACCCAGTAC.

A remark on this clone: Gene names follow the mouse nomenclature. The sequence runs out 1 residue before the end of the CDR3; the remainder is reconstructed from the germline J gene. The genes are TRBV12-1 and TRBJ2-3, with D possibly called TRBD1 or TRBD2 (6 bases each). Trimming left V 0 bases short and J 1 base short, with 10 bases between. Germline V gene lookup returns CDR1 SGHSN and CDR2 HYEKVE. This CDR3 spans 15 amino acids. The CDR3 reads CASSLWGRRAETLYF. CDR3 DNA, as far as it was read: TGTGCCAGCTCTCTCTGGGGGCGCCGTGCAGAAACGCTGTAT.

On this clone: Gene and germline names: mouse. The read terminates 1 residue ahead of where the CDR3 ends, so the germline J gene completes it. The chain recombines TRBV12-2 with TRBJ2-5; the match to TRBD2 covers 8 bases. Germline V gene sequence: CDR1 SGHLS, CDR2 HYDKME. V shed 2 bases, J shed 6 bases, and the junction held 6 bases outside the gene matches. The CDR3 sequence is 14 residues long. CDR3 residues: CASSPGTGQDTQYF. CDR3 DNA (partial): TGTGCCAGCTCTCCCGGGACTGGCCAGGACACCCAGTAC.

Remarks on this clone: Germline and genes: mouse. Coverage ceases 1 residue before the CDR3 finishes, and the germline J gene fills in the end. The chain combines TRBV26 with TRBJ2-5, with D possibly matching TRBD1 (5 bases). The CDR3 length is 11 residues. In germline, CDR1 is KGHPV, CDR2 FQNQEV (reference sequence). The V end was cut by 7 bases, the J end by 5 bases, with 7 bases between. The DNA read from the CDR3 is TGTGCCAGCAATCAGGGAGACACCCAGTAC. Protein: CASNQGDTQY. The whole CDR3 is CASNQGDTQYF. Filled out from reference TRBV26 and TRBJ2-5, the complete variable domain reads NSKVIQTPRYLVKGQGQKAKMRCIPEKGHPVVFWYQQNKNNEFKFLINFQNQEVLQQIDMTEKRFSAECPSNSPCSLEIQSSEAGDSALYLCASNQGDTQYFGPGTRLLVL.

This clone was counted between two and nine times. Genes here carry mouse names. Sequencing ends 1 residue short of the CDR3 end; the germline J gene provides the rest. The chain links TRBV23 to TRBJ2-7; whether TRBD1, the table's D call, matches the DNA was not checked. CDR1 and CDR2 (germline): KGHTA, FQNQQP. The length of the CDR3 is 13 residues. CDR3: CSSSQGQGYEQYF. The part of the CDR3 DNA that was read is TGCTCCAGCAGTCAAGGACAGGGCTATGAACAGTAC.

This clone is judged medium-sized. Any gene name here is a mouse gene name. The read stops 1 residue short of the end of the CDR3; the missing end is completed from the germline J gene. The chain employs TRBV3 and TRBJ2-7; 9 bases map to TRBD1. CDR1 is SNHLY, CDR2 FYNGKV, per germline (reference sequence). This CDR3 has 14 amino acids. With 1 base clipped from V and 4 bases from J, the junction kept 2 bases outside the gene matches. The sequenced part of the CDR3 DNA is TGTGCCAGCAGCTTAGGGGGACAGGGTTATGAACAGTAC. This gives the protein CASSLGGQGYEQY. The CDR3 as a whole reads CASSLGGQGYEQYF.

This clone was found a few times. These gene names are mouse names. The CDR3 is cut off 1 residue early in the read; its end comes from the germline J gene. This same CDR3 is encoded by further DNA sequences in the sample. The gene calls are TRBV2 and TRBJ2-7; tentatively, D is TRBD2 (6 bases). CDR3 size: 13 residues. Germline CDR1 reads LGHNA; CDR2 reads YSYQKL. Deletions cut 0 bases from V and 4 bases from J, with 7 bases between. CDR3 bases read: TGTGCCAGCAGCCAAGAGGGGGGTTATGAACAGTAC. Translated, it gives CASSQEGGYEQY. The entire CDR3 is CASSQEGGYEQYF.

This clone rates as medium-sized (0.01 to 0.1%). Gene and germline names: mouse. The read comes to an end 1 residue before the CDR3 does, leaving the germline J gene to fill in the end. The chain has TRBV26 and TRBJ1-4; 7 nucleotides match TRBD1. The V segment lost 6 bases and the J segment 7 bases; nucleotides outside the gene matches: 2. Germline CDR1 is KGHPV and CDR2 is FQNQEV (reference sequence). The CDR3 totals 12 residues. The covered CDR3 bases are TGTGCCAGCAGCGAGGGGGCCGAAAGATTATTT. Its translation is CASSEGAERLF. The entire CDR3 is CASSEGAERLFF.

By share, this clone counts as medium-sized (0.01 to 0.1%). Gene names denote mouse genes. The read gets to within 1 residue of the CDR3 end, and the germline J gene fills in the rest. The chain recombines TRBV26 with TRBJ2-7, with D possibly TRBD1 on 6 matching bases. Trimming pared 7 bases from V and 5 bases from J, leaving 12 bases between. Germline CDR1 and CDR2: KGHPV and FQNQEV (reference sequence). CDR3 length equals 12 residues. CDR3 DNA, as far as it was read: TGTGCCAGCATCCTCAGGGGAGATGAACAGTAC. It translates to CASILRGDEQY. The CDR3 in its entirety is CASILRGDEQYF.